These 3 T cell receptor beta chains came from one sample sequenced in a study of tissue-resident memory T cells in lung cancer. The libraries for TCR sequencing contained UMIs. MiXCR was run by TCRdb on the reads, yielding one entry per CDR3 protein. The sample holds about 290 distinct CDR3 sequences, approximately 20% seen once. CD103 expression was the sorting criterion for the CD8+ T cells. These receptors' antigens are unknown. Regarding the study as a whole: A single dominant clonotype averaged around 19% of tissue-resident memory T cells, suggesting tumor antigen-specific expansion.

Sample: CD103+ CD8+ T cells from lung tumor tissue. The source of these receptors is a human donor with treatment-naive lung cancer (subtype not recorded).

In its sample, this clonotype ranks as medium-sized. The CDR3 DNA follows: TGTGCCAGCAGTTTATTACAGTCGGGAGGGCCCCAGCATTTT. Translation: CASSLLQSGGPQHF. The chain recombines TRBV12-3 or TRBV12-4 with TRBJ1-5; no definite D call. The V end lost 2 bases, the J end lost 9 bases, and 14 bases lay between the germline ends. The CDR3 is 14 residues long.

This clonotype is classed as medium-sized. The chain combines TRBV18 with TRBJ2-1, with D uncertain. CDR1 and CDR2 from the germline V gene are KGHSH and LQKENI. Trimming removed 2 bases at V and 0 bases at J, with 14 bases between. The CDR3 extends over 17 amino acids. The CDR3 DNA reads TGTGCCAGCTCACCATTCCCCCCCCAGAGCTCCTACAATGAGCAGTTCTTC. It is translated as CASSPFPPQSSYNEQFF.

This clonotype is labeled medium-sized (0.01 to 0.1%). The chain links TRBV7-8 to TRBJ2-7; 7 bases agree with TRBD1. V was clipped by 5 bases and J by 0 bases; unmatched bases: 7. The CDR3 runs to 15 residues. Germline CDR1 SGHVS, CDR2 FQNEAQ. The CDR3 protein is CASSNPGQISYEQYF. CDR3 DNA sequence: TGTGCCAGCAGCAACCCGGGACAGATCTCCTACGAGCAGTACTTC.